This T cell receptor beta chain appears in the sequencing data of a study of blood T cell repertoires in COVID-19. V lost 8 bases to trimming and J lost 4 bases; unmatched junction nucleotides: 5. This CDR3 has 15 amino acids. Looked up from germline, CDR1 is MGHDK and CDR2 is SYGVNS. Measured with immunoSEQ multiplex PCR; TCRdb has only the in-frame clones, and not every one. This sample has 150,000 to 200,000 clones, with just under 85% found just once. The origin of this receptor is a human donor with acute or convalescent COVID-19. The donor label of this sample is uncertain. The sequencing sample was made of peripheral blood. The V and J genes are TRBV25-1 and TRBJ2-3; 14 bases are a match to TRBD2. In nucleotides, the CDR3 is TGTGCCAGCTCCTCGACTAGCGGGAGGGCAGATACGCAGTATTTT. Translated, it gives CASSSTSGRADTQYF.